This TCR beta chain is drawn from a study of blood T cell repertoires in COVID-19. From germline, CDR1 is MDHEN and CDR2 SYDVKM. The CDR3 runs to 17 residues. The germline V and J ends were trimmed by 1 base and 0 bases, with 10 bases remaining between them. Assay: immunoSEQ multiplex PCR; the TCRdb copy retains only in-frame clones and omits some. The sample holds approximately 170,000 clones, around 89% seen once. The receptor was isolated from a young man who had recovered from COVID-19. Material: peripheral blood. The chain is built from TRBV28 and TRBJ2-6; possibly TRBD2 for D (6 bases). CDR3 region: CASSLSAGTSGANVLTF. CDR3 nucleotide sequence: TGTGCCAGCAGTTTATCCGCGGGAACCTCTGGGGCCAACGTCCTGACTTTC.